This TCR beta chain was retrieved from a study of T-cell reconstitution after alpha-beta-depleted transplantation in children. There are 14 residues in the CDR3. Germline V gives CDR1 DFQATT, CDR2 SNEGSKA (reference sequence). The trim removed 0 bases at V and 8 bases at J, leaving 5 bases unmatched. Details on this clonotype: Its antigen is not identified.

Study-wide findings and caveats: Recipient T cells and thymic progenitors that survived were the source of the high TCRbeta diversity seen at day 60 in some patients. By about two months after transplant, alpha-beta T cells reportedly arose from several hundred graft clones that had expanded. One year post-transplant, T-cell counts and diversity were largely derived from T cells produced anew.

Molecular barcoding with unique molecular identifiers was used for the TCRbeta library. MiXCR, applied by TCRdb to the PCR reads, yields one record per CDR3 protein. The sample includes 540,000 or so distinct CDR3 sequences, about 23% of them seen just once. The source was PBMCs, mostly from graft donor cells, collected 360 days after TCRalphabeta/CD19-depleted stem cell transplant. The origin of this receptor is a boy younger than two who had a stem cell transplant for acute myeloid leukemia, so the T cells may come from the graft donor. The chain carries TRBV20-1 and TRBJ1-5, with 9 nucleotides matching TRBD1. The CDR3 reads CSAREGDRVKPQHF. DNA of the CDR3: TGCAGTGCTAGAGAGGGGGACAGGGTGAAGCCCCAGCATTTT.